Listed here are 27 T cell receptor beta chains from one sample, sequenced in a study of cytomegalovirus exposure and HLA in healthy donors. PCR primers comprised 60 Vbeta and 13 Jbeta primers. Data came from immunoSEQ multiplex PCR; TCRdb stores just in-frame clones and leaves some out. Here the sample spans more than 60,000 clones, approximately 74% being singletons. Sample: PBMCs. These receptors were obtained from a middle-aged man in good health and CMV-seropositive.

In this sample, this clone turned up once. V and J are TRBV19 and TRBJ2-7; possible D gene TRBD1, 6 bases. The germline gives CDR1 LNHDA, CDR2 SQIVND (reference sequence). Trimming left V 6 bases short and J 7 bases short, with 22 bases between. The length of the CDR3 is 15 residues. In DNA, the CDR3 is TGTGCCAGTAGCATACAGGGTCAACCCAACTGGGAGCAGTACTTC. Its translation: CASSIQGQPNWEQYF.

This clone has just a few counts. The chain employs TRBV2 and TRBJ2-3; 7 bases align to TRBD1. The CDR3 extends over 14 amino acids. V trimming: 5 bases; J trimming: 1 base; junction bases outside the gene matches: 3. Germline values: CDR1 SNHLY, CDR2 FYNNEI. In nucleotides, the CDR3 is TGTGCCAGCAGTAGGACAGGCGGCACAGATACGCAGTATTTT. Encoded protein: CASSRTGGTDTQYF.

The J gene is TRBJ2-3, the V gene TRBV9, with a tentative D call TRBD2 (6 bases). V was clipped by 9 bases and J by 3 bases, with 20 bases between them. The CDR3 spans 15 residues. Germline V gene lookup returns CDR1 SGDLS and CDR2 YYNGEE. The CDR3 DNA follows: TGTGCCACCCGAGAGGGGACTGATGAAACAGATACGCAGTATTTT. Amino acids: CATREGTDETDTQYF.

V and J are TRBV4-1 and TRBJ2-7; 8 positions agree with TRBD2. Germline values: CDR1 MGHRA, CDR2 YSYEKL. The CDR3 runs to 17 residues. Trimming removed 4 bases from V and 2 bases from J; junction bases left unmatched: 13. The CDR3 region has the DNA TGCGCCAGCAGCCTTCAATGGGGTAGCGGGACTCCCTACGAGCAGTACTTC. As protein: CASSLQWGSGTPYEQYF.

In this sample, this clone turned up a few times. The rearrangement joins TRBV28 to TRBJ2-7; the D is unclear. Germline-derived CDR1 and CDR2 are MDHEN and SYDVKM. The CDR3 sequence is 10 residues long. The V gene lost 3 bases and the J gene lost 7 bases, with 4 bases spanning the gap. CDR3 in amino acids: CASSFREQYF. The DNA for the CDR3 is TGTGCCAGCAGTTTCCGTGAGCAGTACTTC.

This chain links TRBV30 with TRBJ2-1; 7 bases are shared with TRBD2. V was clipped by 6 bases and J by 1 base; unmatched bases: 3. CDR3 size: 13 residues. Per germline, CDR1 GTSNPN and CDR2 SVGIG (reference sequence). The CDR3: CACGRESYNEQFF. In DNA form, the CDR3 reads TGTGCCTGCGGGCGGGAGTCCTACAATGAGCAGTTCTTC.

The CDR3 is CASSLRSGGGNEAFF. In DNA, the CDR3 is TGTGCCAGCAGCTTACGTTCCGGGGGAGGGAATGAAGCTTTCTTT. This chain uses TRBV7-3 with TRBJ1-1, with D maybe TRBD1 (5 bases). CDR1 is SGHTA and CDR2 is FQGTGA in the germline V gene. The CDR3 consists of 15 residues. V was pared by 2 bases and J by 7 bases, with 17 bases between. The full variable domain, its missing parts supplied by reference TRBV7-3 and TRBJ1-1, is GAGVSQTPSNKVTEKGKYVELRCDPISGHTALYWYRQSLGQGPEFLIYFQGTGAADDSGLPNDRFFAVRPEGSVSTLKIQRTERGDSAVYLCASSLRSGGGNEAFFGQGTRLTVV.

The chain joins TRBV4-1 to TRBJ2-7; 16 nucleotides line up with TRBD2. V trimming: 0 bases; J trimming: 5 bases; junction bases outside the gene matches: 10. Germline V gene sequence: CDR1 MGHRA, CDR2 YSYEKL. The CDR3 length is 19 residues. In nucleotides, the CDR3 is TGCGCCAGCAGCCAAGATATTTCCGGGACTAGCGGGAGGGCCCACGAGCAGTACTTC. Amino acids: CASSQDISGTSGRAHEQYF.

The chain uses TRBV30 and TRBJ1-5, with D hard to call. The CDR3 runs to 13 residues. V gave up 0 bases and J gave up 3 bases, with 6 bases separating them. Germline CDR1 and CDR2: GTSNPN and SVGIG (reference sequence). CDR3 bases: TGTGCCTGGAGTGTACATGCCAATCAGCCCCAGCATTTT. Amino acids: CAWSVHANQPQHF.

This clone was counted a few times. The chain is built from TRBV30 and TRBJ1-6, with TRBD1 as a possible D gene (5 bases). CDR3 length: 16 residues. Germline CDR1 and CDR2: GTSNPN and SVGIG (reference sequence). Between the trimmed V and J ends, which lost 0 bases and 10 bases, there was a span of 19 bases. CDR3 residues: CAWSVQESSFSSPLHF. The CDR3 DNA reads as TGTGCCTGGAGTGTACAGGAAAGCAGTTTCAGCTCACCCCTCCACTTT.

The chain links TRBV5-1 to TRBJ1-2; tentative D call: TRBD1 (6 bases). Germline CDR1 and CDR2: SGHRS and YFSETQ. Trimming stripped 0 bases from V and 0 bases from J, with 18 bases between. CDR3 length: 18 residues. The CDR3 spells CASSLGRAGAGSNYGYTF. The CDR3 DNA reads as TGCGCCAGCAGCTTGGGAAGGGCGGGGGCAGGCTCTAACTATGGCTACACCTTC.

The chain couples TRBV6-1 to TRBJ2-7, with 9 bases lining up with TRBD1. Germline CDR1 is MNHNS and CDR2 is SASEGT. This CDR3 comprises 14 residues. V lost 4 bases to trimming and J lost 3 bases; unmatched junction nucleotides: 4. In nucleotides, the CDR3 is TGTGCCAGCAGTGCCGGGACAGGGAACTACGAGCAGTACTTC. Translating it yields CASSAGTGNYEQYF.

This clone occurred a few times. The chain links TRBV19 to TRBJ2-3; 12 positions match TRBD1. The CDR3 runs to 17 residues. After removal of 5 bases from V and 2 bases from J, the junction contained 8 bases not matched to a gene. CDR1 LNHDA and CDR2 SQIVND come from the germline V gene (reference sequence). This chain's CDR3 is CASSPWPGQGATDTQYF. The CDR3, as DNA: TGTGCCAGTAGTCCCTGGCCGGGACAGGGGGCCACAGATACGCAGTATTTT.

This CDR3 reads CASSAQVTDTQYF. As DNA, the CDR3 is TGTGCCAGCAGTGCACAGGTCACAGATACGCAGTATTTT. The chain recombines TRBV2 with TRBJ2-3; D possibly corresponds to TRBD1 (5 bases). This CDR3 spans 13 amino acids. V lost 4 bases to trimming and J lost 2 bases, with 7 bases between them. The germline V gene has CDR1 SNHLY and CDR2 FYNNEI. The full variable domain, in which reference TRBV2 and TRBJ2-3 provide the parts outside the CDR3, is EPEVTQTPSHQVTQMGQEVILRCVPISNHLYFYWYRQILGQKVEFLVSFYNNEISEKSEIFDDQFSVERPDGSNFTLKIRSTKLEDSAMYFCASSAQVTDTQYFGPGTRLTVL.

This clone was observed once. The J gene is TRBJ1-5, the V gene TRBV6-1, with D perhaps TRBD1 (5 bases). The CDR3 is 16 amino acids. Germline values: CDR1 MNHNS, CDR2 SASEGT. The V end lost 1 base, the J end lost 4 bases, and 14 bases lay between the germline ends. The CDR3 region is CASSEGGGRMNQPQHF. CDR3 DNA: TGTGCCAGCAGTGAAGGGGGCGGACGGATGAATCAGCCCCAGCATTTT.

This clone was detected once. The chain combines TRBV7-2 with TRBJ2-5; TRBD2 matches 13 bases. Germline CDR1 SGHTA, CDR2 FQGNSA. The J segment lost 5 bases and the V segment lost 6 bases, leaving 6 bases of the junction unmatched. The CDR3 consists of 15 residues. Here the CDR3 reads CASRVGTSGAETQYF. CDR3 DNA sequence: TGTGCCAGCAGGGTTGGGACTAGCGGGGCGGAGACCCAGTACTTC.

The J gene is TRBJ2-1, the V gene TRBV29-1; 9 bases are shared with TRBD2. The J segment lost 8 bases and the V segment lost 5 bases, leaving 10 bases of the junction unmatched. The CDR3 length is 14 residues. Germline loops: CDR1 SQVTM, CDR2 ANQGSEA. This CDR3 reads CSVPSAGGEDEQFF. The CDR3 DNA reads TGCAGCGTTCCTTCCGCGGGAGGGGAGGATGAGCAGTTCTTC.

The chain employs TRBV11-3 and TRBJ2-7, with D perhaps TRBD1 (6 bases). From germline, CDR1 is SGHNT and CDR2 YENEEA. V was cut by 1 base and J by 6 bases, with 10 bases left in between. This CDR3 spans 13 amino acids. The DNA for the CDR3 is TGTGCCAGCAGCTTAGGGGGGACACGCGAGCAGTACTTC. Translated, it gives CASSLGGTREQYF.

The rearrangement links TRBV4-3 to TRBJ1-5; TRBD1 matches 7 bases. Losses at the gene ends were 1 base for V and 10 bases for J; bases not matched to a gene: 10. The CDR3 consists of 15 residues. Germline assignment: CDR1 LGHNA and CDR2 YSLEER. CDR3 sequence (DNA): TGCGCCAGCAGCCAAGGGACAGGTTCGTTTGAACCCCAGCATTTT. Translation gives CASSQGTGSFEPQHF.

The chain links TRBV6-7 to TRBJ1-4; D uncertain. TRBV6-7 is placed among ORFs of uncertain function. The CDR3 consists of 16 residues. V lost 5 bases and J 3 bases, leaving 16 bases between the germline ends. For the CDR3, the DNA is TGTGCCAGCAGTCCAGGAACATACCAGGCTAATGAAAAACTGTTTTTT. This gives the protein CASSPGTYQANEKLFF.

The J gene is TRBJ2-7, the V gene TRBV19; TRBD1 matches 8 bases. CDR1 LNHDA and CDR2 SQIVND come from the germline V gene (reference sequence). The CDR3 has 13 residues. The V gene end was trimmed by 6 bases and the J gene end by 3 bases; junction bases not matched to a gene: 4. CDR3 sequence: CASRRQGSYEQYF. CDR3 bases: TGTGCCAGTAGGCGACAGGGGAGCTACGAGCAGTACTTC.

J is TRBJ2-2 and V is TRBV5-1; TRBD1 might be the D (6 bases). Trimming pared 3 bases from V and 5 bases from J, leaving 8 bases between. Germline V gene data show CDR1 as SGHRS and CDR2 as YFSETQ. The CDR3 contains 13 residues. The DNA of the CDR3 is TGCGCCAGCAGCTATCAGGGGACCGGGGAGCTGTTTTTT. Encoded protein: CASSYQGTGELFF.

The chain links TRBV7-6 to TRBJ2-3, with 7 positions matching TRBD2. Germline-derived CDR1 and CDR2 are SGHVS and FNYEAQ. CDR3 length equals 14 residues. V dropped 1 base and J dropped 5; count of bases not matched to a gene: 3. Here the CDR3 reads CASSLVGRGDTQYF. The DNA for the CDR3 is TGTGCCAGCAGCTTAGTAGGGAGGGGAGATACGCAGTATTTT.

The rearrangement joins TRBV7-7 to TRBJ2-5; TRBD2 might be the D (5 bases). The V end lost 1 base, the J end lost 0 bases, and 9 bases lay between the germline ends. In germline, CDR1 is SSHAT, CDR2 FNYEAQ (reference sequence). The CDR3 has 15 residues. The DNA for the CDR3 is TGTGCCAGCAGCTTAGTGGTAGCGAACCAAGAGACCCAGTACTTC. Amino acid sequence: CASSLVVANQETQYF.

This clone was counted a few times. Here the CDR3 reads CASSLRQDTDTQYF. In DNA, the CDR3 is TGCGCCAGCAGCTTGAGACAGGACACAGATACGCAGTATTTT. This chain joins TRBV5-1 and TRBJ2-3; a possible D gene is TRBD1 (6 bases). The germline gives CDR1 SGHRS, CDR2 YFSETQ. The CDR3 loop spans 14 amino acids. V lost 1 base and J lost 2, with 8 bases in between. Combining the CDR3 with reference TRBV5-1 and TRBJ2-3 gives the whole variable domain KAGVTQTPRYLIKTRGQQVTLSCSPISGHRSVSWYQQTPGQGLQFLFEYFSETQRNKGNFPGRFSGRQFSNSRSEMNVSTLELGDSALYLCASSLRQDTDTQYFGPGTRLTVL.

This rearrangement joins TRBV5-4 to TRBJ2-5, with 7 nucleotides matching TRBD2. This CDR3 has 16 residues. V lost 0 bases, J lost 2 bases, and 7 bases stayed unmatched. CDR1 and CDR2 (germline): SGHNT, YYREEE (reference sequence). Here the CDR3 DNA reads TGTGCCAGCAGCTTGGGGGGCGGGAGATCTCAAGAGACCCAGTACTTC. It yields the protein CASSLGGGRSQETQYF.

J is TRBJ1-1 and V is TRBV7-8; unclear D gene. Germline V gene data show CDR1 as SGHVS and CDR2 as FQNEAQ. The V and J ends lost 1 base and 0 bases respectively, with 6 bases between them. The CDR3 totals 14 residues. The CDR3 sequence is CASSLENLNTEAFF. CDR3 DNA sequence: TGTGCCAGCAGCTTAGAAAACTTGAACACTGAAGCTTTCTTT.